This TCR beta chain was retrieved from a study of T-cell reconstitution after alpha-beta-depleted transplantation in children. Unique molecular identifiers were incorporated when the TCRbeta library was constructed. TCRdb re-derived calls from the PCR reads in MiXCR, one entry per CDR3 protein. Here the sample spans around 400,000 distinct CDR3 sequences, around 9.9% being singletons. This clonotype was observed many times. Germline CDR1 and CDR2: ENHRY and SYGVKD. This CDR3 has 12 residues. The V and J ends lost 10 bases and 6 bases respectively, with 15 bases between them. The chain couples TRBV10-3 to TRBJ1-2; the D gene is possibly TRBD1 (6 bases). The source was PBMCs from the stem cell graft donor, collected from the stem cell graft. The sequence was collected from a human donor who donated a stem cell graft to a child with acute myeloid leukemia. In DNA, the CDR3 is TGTGCCACGGTCGGGGGCTCGGATGGCTACACCTTC. This gives the protein CATVGGSDGYTF.